The 14 T cell receptor beta chains in this list originate from one sample, sequenced in a study of blood T cell repertoires in COVID-19. Sequencing was performed with immunoSEQ multiplex PCR; in TCRdb, only in-frame clones are kept and a portion is missing. The data contain 200,000 or so clones, 80% to 90% of them seen just once; the ten biggest clones take up under 2.5%. Sample: peripheral blood. Receptors were obtained from a man in his 70s with active or convalescent COVID-19.

This chain connects TRBV10-3 to TRBJ1-1, with D possibly being TRBD1 (5 bases). With 4 bases removed from V and 4 bases from J, the gap between germline ends came to 10 bases. Germline lookup yields CDR1 ENHRY and CDR2 SYGVKD. The CDR3 runs 13 residues. CDR3 region: CAISAQGGTEAFF. The DNA of the CDR3 is TGTGCCATCAGTGCTCAGGGCGGCACTGAAGCTTTCTTT.

This clone occurred a few times. The gene calls are TRBV6-5 and TRBJ2-1; D possibly corresponds to TRBD2 (6 bases). Trimming pared 5 bases from V and 0 bases from J, leaving 8 bases between. CDR1 and CDR2 (germline): MNHEY, SVGAGI. CDR3 length: 14 residues. CDR3 nucleotide sequence: TGTGCCAGCAGTCGGACTAACTCCTACAATGAGCAGTTCTTC. Amino acid sequence: CASSRTNSYNEQFF.

J is TRBJ1-2 and V is TRBV10-3; 8 bases map to TRBD1. The CDR3 totals 13 residues. The germline CDR1 and CDR2 sequences are ENHRY and SYGVKD. Trimming removed 6 bases from V and 6 bases from J; junction bases left unmatched: 6. CDR3 nucleotide sequence: TGTGCCATCAGATCTCAGGGGGCGGATGGCTACACCTTC. Encoded protein: CAIRSQGADGYTF.

This clone showed up just once. The V gene is TRBV11-2, the J gene TRBJ2-1; D is unclear. V gave up 1 base and J gave up 10 bases, with 11 bases separating them. Germline loops: CDR1 SGHAT, CDR2 FQNNGV. The CDR3 contains 13 residues. The CDR3 nucleotides are TGTGCCAGCAGCTTAGCTCCCCCGCGGGAGCAGTTCTTC. This gives the protein CASSLAPPREQFF. The entire variable domain, with the rest obtained from reference TRBV11-2 and TRBJ2-1, is as follows: EAGVAQSPRYKIIEKRQSVAFWCNPISGHATLYWYQQILGQGPKLLIQFQNNGVVDDSQLPKDRFSAERLKGVDSTLKIQPAKLEDSAVYLCASSLAPPREQFFGPGTRLTVL.

The chain joins TRBV29-1 to TRBJ1-2; D not certain. The ends were cut back, 8 bases at V and 8 bases at J, with 21 bases in the middle. Germline loops: CDR1 SQVTM, CDR2 ANQGSEA. This CDR3 is 13 amino acids long. The CDR3 DNA sequence: TGCAGCTCCGTTGGGGTCGAAGGGAGGGGCTACACCTTC. Translated: CSSVGVEGRGYTF.

The chain joins TRBV3-1 (or the pseudogene TRBV3-2) to TRBJ2-4; the match to TRBD1 covers 7 bases. The junction had 11 bases not matched to a gene; V was cut back by 3 bases and J by 0 bases. The CDR3 totals 18 residues. The germline V gene encodes CDR1 LGHDT and CDR2 YNNKEL (reference sequence). DNA of the CDR3: TGTGCCAGCAGCCAGTCTGGACAGGCTATCTTAGCCAAAAACATTCAGTACTTC. Its translation: CASSQSGQAILAKNIQYF.

V is TRBV28 and J is TRBJ1-5; no clear D. Germline-derived CDR1 and CDR2 are MDHEN and SYDVKM. Trimming removed 3 bases from V and 5 bases from J, with 26 bases in between. The CDR3 is made up of 19 amino acids. CDR3 amino acids: CASSLIASPMPGNDQPQHF. The CDR3, as DNA: TGTGCCAGCAGTTTGATAGCGTCTCCGATGCCGGGGAACGATCAGCCCCAGCATTTT.

In its sample, this clone was seen once. The V and J genes are TRBV10-3 and TRBJ2-1; 11 positions match TRBD2. Per the germline V gene, CDR1 is ENHRY and CDR2 is SYGVKD. V trimming: 7 bases; J trimming: 0 bases; junction bases outside the gene matches: 17. This CDR3 comprises 20 residues. The CDR3 DNA reads TGTGCCATCACCCGATCAATTCTAGCGGGAGGCCTGAGCTCCTACAATGAGCAGTTCTTC. It translates to CAITRSILAGGLSSYNEQFF.

The chain joins TRBV28 to TRBJ1-5, with a tentative D call TRBD1 (6 bases). This CDR3 has 15 residues. V was trimmed by 3 bases and J by 1 base, leaving 10 bases between them. CDR1 and CDR2 from the germline V gene are MDHEN and SYDVKM. CDR3: CASSLYRVSNQPQHF. The CDR3 DNA follows: TGTGCCAGCAGTTTGTACAGGGTAAGCAATCAGCCCCAGCATTTT.

V is TRBV12-5 and J is TRBJ2-3; tentative D call: TRBD1 (6 bases). Germline CDR1 LGHNT, CDR2 FRNRAP. The V gene lost 2 bases and the J gene lost 0 bases, with 12 bases spanning the gap. The CDR3 extends over 16 amino acids. The CDR3 DNA reads TGTGCTAGTGGTTTGAGCAGGGGCCCTAGCACAGATACGCAGTATTTT. It codes for CASGLSRGPSTDTQYF.

The DNA for the CDR3 is TGCGCCAGCAGCCAAGATTGGCTAGCGGGAGGTCTGACCTACGAGCAGTACTTC. Translating it yields CASSQDWLAGGLTYEQYF. The chain joins TRBV4-3 to TRBJ2-7, with 11 bases identical to TRBD2. Germline lookup yields CDR1 LGHNA and CDR2 YSLEER. CDR3 length: 18 amino acids. With 0 bases clipped from V and 2 bases from J, the junction kept 9 bases outside the gene matches.

In the case of this clone: This specimen includes other DNA sequences encoding the same CDR3. This rearrangement joins TRBV9 to TRBJ2-5; 8 bases agree with TRBD1. The CDR3 extends over 14 amino acids. V shed 2 bases, J shed 1 base, and the junction held 1 base outside the gene matches. The germline gives CDR1 SGDLS, CDR2 YYNGEE. The CDR3 region has the DNA TGTGCCAGCAGCGTTGGGACAGGCCAAGAGACCCAGTACTTC. This translates into CASSVGTGQETQYF. The variable domain in full, with the rest retrieved from reference TRBV9 and TRBJ2-5, is DSGVTQTPKHLITATGQRVTLRCSPRSGDLSVYWYQQSLDQGLQFLIQYYNGEERAKGNILERFSAQQFPDLHSELNLSSLELGDSALYFCASSVGTGQETQYFGPGTRLLVL.

The chain joins TRBV28 to TRBJ1-6, with 7 bases lining up with TRBD1. The CDR3 sequence is 15 residues long. Trimming at V came to 2 bases and at J to 2 bases, leaving 0 bases not matched to a gene. The germline V gene has CDR1 MDHEN and CDR2 SYDVKM. The CDR3 sequence is CASSLTGAYNSPLHF. CDR3 coding DNA: TGTGCCAGCAGTTTAACAGGGGCCTATAATTCACCCCTCCACTTT.

V gene TRBV11-3 combines with J gene TRBJ2-3; 8 positions match TRBD2. The germline V gene encodes CDR1 SGHNT and CDR2 YENEEA. V trimming: 4 bases; J trimming: 7 bases; junction bases outside the gene matches: 4. The length of the CDR3 is 13 residues. The CDR3 region is CASSYGGANTQYF. CDR3 DNA sequence: TGTGCCAGCAGCTACGGGGGGGCCAATACGCAGTATTTT.